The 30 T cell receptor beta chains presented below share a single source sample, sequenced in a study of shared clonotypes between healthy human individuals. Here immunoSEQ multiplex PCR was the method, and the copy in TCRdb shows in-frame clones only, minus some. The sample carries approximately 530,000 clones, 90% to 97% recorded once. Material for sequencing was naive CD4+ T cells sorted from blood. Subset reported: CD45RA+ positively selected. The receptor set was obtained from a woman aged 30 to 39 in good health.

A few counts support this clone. The CDR3 sequence is CASSLDNQPQHF. The CDR3 bases are TGTGCCAGCAGCTTGGACAATCAGCCCCAGCATTTT. The chain links TRBV5-5 to TRBJ1-5; D unresolved. The CDR3 covers 12 residues. The V end lost 0 bases, the J end lost 3 bases, and 1 base lay between the germline ends. Germline V lookup: CDR1 SGHKS, CDR2 YYEKEE (reference sequence). Together with reference TRBV5-5 and TRBJ1-5, the CDR3 gives the full variable domain: DAGVTQSPTHLIKTRGQQVTLRCSPISGHKSVSWYQQVLGQGPQFIFQYYEKEERGRGNFPDRFSARQFPNYSSELNVNALLLGDSALYLCASSLDNQPQHFGDGTRLSIL.

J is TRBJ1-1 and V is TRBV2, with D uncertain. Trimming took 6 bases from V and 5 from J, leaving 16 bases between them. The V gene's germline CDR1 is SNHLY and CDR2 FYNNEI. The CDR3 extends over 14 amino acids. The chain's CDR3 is CASRKGGRSTEAFF. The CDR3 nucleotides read TGTGCCAGCAGAAAGGGTGGACGTTCGACTGAAGCTTTCTTT.

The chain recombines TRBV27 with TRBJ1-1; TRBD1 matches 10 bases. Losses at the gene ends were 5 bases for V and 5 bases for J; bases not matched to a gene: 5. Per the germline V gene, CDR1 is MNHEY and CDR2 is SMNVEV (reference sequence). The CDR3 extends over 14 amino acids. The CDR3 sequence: CASSRDRGVTEAFF. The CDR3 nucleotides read TGTGCCAGCAGTCGGGACAGGGGAGTTACTGAAGCTTTCTTT.

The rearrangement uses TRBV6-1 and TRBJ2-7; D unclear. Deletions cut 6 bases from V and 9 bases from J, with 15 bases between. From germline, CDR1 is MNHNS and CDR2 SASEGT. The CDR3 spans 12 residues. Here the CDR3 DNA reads TGTGCCAGCAGGCTATCTTCCTCAGGGCAGTACTTC. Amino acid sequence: CASRLSSSGQYF.

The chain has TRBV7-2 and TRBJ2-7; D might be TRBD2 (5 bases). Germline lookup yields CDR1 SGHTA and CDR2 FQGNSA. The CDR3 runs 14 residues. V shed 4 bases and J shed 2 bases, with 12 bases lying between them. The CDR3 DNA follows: TGTGCCAGCAGCTCGGGCCTCGGGGCCTACGAGCAGTACTTC. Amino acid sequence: CASSSGLGAYEQYF.

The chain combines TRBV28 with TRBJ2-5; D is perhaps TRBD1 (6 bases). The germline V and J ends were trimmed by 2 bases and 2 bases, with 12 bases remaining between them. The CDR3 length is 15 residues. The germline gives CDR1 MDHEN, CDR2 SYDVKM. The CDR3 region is CASSLRPGVQETQYF. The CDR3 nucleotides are TGTGCCAGCAGTTTACGTCCAGGGGTTCAAGAGACCCAGTACTTC.

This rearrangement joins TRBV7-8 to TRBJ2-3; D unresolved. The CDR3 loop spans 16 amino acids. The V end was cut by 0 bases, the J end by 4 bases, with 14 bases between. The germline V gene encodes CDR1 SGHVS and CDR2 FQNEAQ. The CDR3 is CASSLAPPTNPDTQYF. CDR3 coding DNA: TGTGCCAGCAGCTTAGCGCCCCCGACCAACCCAGATACGCAGTATTTT. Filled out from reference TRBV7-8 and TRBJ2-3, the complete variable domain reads GAGVSQSPRYKVAKRGQDVALRCDPISGHVSLFWYQQALGQGPEFLTYFQNEAQLDKSGLPSDRFFAERPEGSVSTLKIQRTQQEDSAVYLCASSLAPPTNPDTQYFGPGTRLTVL.

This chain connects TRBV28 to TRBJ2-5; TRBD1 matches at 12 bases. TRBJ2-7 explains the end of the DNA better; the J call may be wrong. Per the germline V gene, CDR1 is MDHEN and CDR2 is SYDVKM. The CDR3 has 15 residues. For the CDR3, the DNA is TGTGCCAGCAGCTCGATGGGACAGGGGGCAGGCGAGCAGTACTTC. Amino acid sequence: CASSSMGQGAGEQYF.

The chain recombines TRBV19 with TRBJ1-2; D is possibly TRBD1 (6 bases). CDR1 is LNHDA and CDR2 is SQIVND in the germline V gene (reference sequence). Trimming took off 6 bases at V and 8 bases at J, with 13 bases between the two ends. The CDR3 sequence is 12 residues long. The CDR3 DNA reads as TGTGCCAGTAGCTCCAGGGGTGAGGGCTACACCTTC. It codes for CASSSRGEGYTF.

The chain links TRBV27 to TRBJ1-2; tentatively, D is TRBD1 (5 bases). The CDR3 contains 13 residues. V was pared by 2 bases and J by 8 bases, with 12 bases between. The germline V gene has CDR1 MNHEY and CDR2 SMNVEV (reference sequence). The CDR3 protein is CASSLRGGYGYTF. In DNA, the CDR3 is TGTGCCAGCAGTTTACGTGGGGGATACGGCTACACCTTC.

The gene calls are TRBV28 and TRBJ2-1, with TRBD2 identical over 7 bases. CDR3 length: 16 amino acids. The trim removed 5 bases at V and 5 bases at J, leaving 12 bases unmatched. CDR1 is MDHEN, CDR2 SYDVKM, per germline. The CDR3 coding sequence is TGTGCCAGCAGTAGTGGGGGAGGGGCGTTCCACAATGAGCAGTTCTTC. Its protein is CASSSGGGAFHNEQFF.

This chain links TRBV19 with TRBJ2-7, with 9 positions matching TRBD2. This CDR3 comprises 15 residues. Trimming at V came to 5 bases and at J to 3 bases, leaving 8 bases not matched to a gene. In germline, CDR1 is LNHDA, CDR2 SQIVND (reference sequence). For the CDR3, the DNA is TGTGCCAGTAGTCCCCGGACTAGCGCGCGCTACGAGCAGTACTTC. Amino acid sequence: CASSPRTSARYEQYF.

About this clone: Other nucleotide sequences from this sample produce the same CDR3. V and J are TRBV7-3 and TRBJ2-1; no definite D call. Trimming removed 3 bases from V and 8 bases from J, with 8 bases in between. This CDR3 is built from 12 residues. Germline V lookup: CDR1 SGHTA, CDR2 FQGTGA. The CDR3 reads CASSFGGDEQFF. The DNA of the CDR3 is TGTGCCAGCAGCTTTGGCGGCGATGAGCAGTTCTTC.

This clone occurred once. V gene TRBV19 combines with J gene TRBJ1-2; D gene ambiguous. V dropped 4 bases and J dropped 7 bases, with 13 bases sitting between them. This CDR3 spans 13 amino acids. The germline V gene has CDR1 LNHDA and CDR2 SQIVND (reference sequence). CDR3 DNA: TGTGCCAGTAGTACCGGACTTGGTGGTGGCTACACCTTC. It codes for CASSTGLGGGYTF.

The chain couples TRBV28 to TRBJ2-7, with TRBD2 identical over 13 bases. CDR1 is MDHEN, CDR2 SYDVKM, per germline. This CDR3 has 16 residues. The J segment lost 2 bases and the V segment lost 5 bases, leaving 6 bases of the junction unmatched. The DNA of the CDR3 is TGTGCCAGCAGTCCGGCGGGACTAGCGGGAACCTACGAGCAGTACTTC. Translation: CASSPAGLAGTYEQYF. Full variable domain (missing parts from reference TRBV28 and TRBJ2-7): DVKVTQSSRYLVKRTGEKVFLECVQDMDHENMFWYRQDPGLGLRLIYFSYDVKMKEKGDIPEGYSVSREKKERFSLILESASTNQTSMYLCASSPAGLAGTYEQYFGPGTRLTVT.

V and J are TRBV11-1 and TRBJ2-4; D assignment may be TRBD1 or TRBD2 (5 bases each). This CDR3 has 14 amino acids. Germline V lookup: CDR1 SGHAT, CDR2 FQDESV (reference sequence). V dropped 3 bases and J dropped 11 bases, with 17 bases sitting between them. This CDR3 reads CASSFSEADTLQYF. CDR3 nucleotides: TGTGCCAGCAGCTTTTCGGAAGCGGACACACTTCAGTACTTC.

For the CDR3, the DNA is TGCGCCAGCAGCTTGGTAGCGGGACCCTACAATGAGCAGTTCTTC. Protein product: CASSLVAGPYNEQFF. The V and J genes are TRBV5-1 and TRBJ2-1; 8 positions match TRBD2. Germline CDR1 and CDR2: SGHRS and YFSETQ. Trimming at V came to 0 bases and at J to 2 bases, leaving 1 base not matched to a gene. There are 15 residues in the CDR3.

CDR3 nucleotide sequence: TGCGCCAGCAGCCCTGGTGGGACAGCCTACGAGCAGTACTTC. Its translation: CASSPGGTAYEQYF. The chain uses TRBV5-1 and TRBJ2-7; 7 bases match TRBD1. The germline CDR1 and CDR2 sequences are SGHRS and YFSETQ. The ends lost 4 bases at V and 2 bases at J; junction bases unmatched: 6. CDR3 length: 14 amino acids.

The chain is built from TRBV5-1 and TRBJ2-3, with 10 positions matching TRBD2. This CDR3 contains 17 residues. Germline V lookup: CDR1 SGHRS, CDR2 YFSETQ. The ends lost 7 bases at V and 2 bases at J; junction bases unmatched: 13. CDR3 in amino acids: CASGQRLAGDATDTQYF. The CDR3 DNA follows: TGCGCCAGCGGACAACGTCTAGCGGGAGATGCCACAGATACGCAGTATTTT.

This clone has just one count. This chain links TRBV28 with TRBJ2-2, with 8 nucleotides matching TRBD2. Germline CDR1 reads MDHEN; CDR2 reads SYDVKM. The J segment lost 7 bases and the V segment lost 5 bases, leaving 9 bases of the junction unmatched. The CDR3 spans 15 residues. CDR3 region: CASSEHSGRGGELFF. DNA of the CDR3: TGTGCCAGCAGTGAACACAGCGGGAGAGGCGGGGAGCTGTTTTTT. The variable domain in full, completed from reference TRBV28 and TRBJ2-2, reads DVKVTQSSRYLVKRTGEKVFLECVQDMDHENMFWYRQDPGLGLRLIYFSYDVKMKEKGDIPEGYSVSREKKERFSLILESASTNQTSMYLCASSEHSGRGGELFFGEGSRLTVL.

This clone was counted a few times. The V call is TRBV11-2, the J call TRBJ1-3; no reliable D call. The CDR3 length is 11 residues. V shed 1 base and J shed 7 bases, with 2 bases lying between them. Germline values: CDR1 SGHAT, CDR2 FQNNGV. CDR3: CASSLVNTIYF. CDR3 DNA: TGTGCCAGCAGCTTAGTCAACACCATATATTTT.

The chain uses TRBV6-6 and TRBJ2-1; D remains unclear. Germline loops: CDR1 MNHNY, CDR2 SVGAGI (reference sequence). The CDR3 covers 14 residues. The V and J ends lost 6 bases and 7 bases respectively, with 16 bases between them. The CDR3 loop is CASSQLSDLNEQFF. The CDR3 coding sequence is TGTGCCAGCAGCCAGTTGAGCGACTTAAATGAGCAGTTCTTC.

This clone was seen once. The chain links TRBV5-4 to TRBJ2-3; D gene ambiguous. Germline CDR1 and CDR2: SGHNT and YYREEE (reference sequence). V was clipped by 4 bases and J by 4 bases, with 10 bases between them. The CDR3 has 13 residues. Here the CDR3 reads CASSTHPPDTQYF. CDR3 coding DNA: TGTGCCAGCAGCACCCACCCACCAGATACGCAGTATTTT.

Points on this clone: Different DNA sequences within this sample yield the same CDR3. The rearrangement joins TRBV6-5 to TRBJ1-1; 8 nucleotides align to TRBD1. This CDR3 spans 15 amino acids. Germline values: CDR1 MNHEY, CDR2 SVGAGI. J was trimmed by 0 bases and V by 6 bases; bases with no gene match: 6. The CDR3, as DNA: TGTGCCAGCAGGCCCGACAGGGGTTTGAACACTGAAGCTTTCTTT. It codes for CASRPDRGLNTEAFF.

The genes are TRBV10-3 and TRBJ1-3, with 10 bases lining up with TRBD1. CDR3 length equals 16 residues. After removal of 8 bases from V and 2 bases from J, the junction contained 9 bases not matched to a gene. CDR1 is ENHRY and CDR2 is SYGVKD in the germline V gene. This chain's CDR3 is CAIAQGQGITGNTIYF. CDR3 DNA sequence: TGTGCCATCGCGCAGGGACAGGGGATCACTGGAAACACCATATATTTT.

The CDR3 region has the DNA TGTGCCAGCAGTTACTCTCGGACAGGGTCCGGAAACACCATATATTTT. This sequence encodes CASSYSRTGSGNTIYF. V is TRBV6-6 and J is TRBJ1-3; 8 bases are a match to TRBD1. V trimming: 0 bases; J trimming: 4 bases; junction bases outside the gene matches: 5. The CDR3 consists of 16 residues. The germline V gene encodes CDR1 MNHNY and CDR2 SVGAGI (reference sequence).

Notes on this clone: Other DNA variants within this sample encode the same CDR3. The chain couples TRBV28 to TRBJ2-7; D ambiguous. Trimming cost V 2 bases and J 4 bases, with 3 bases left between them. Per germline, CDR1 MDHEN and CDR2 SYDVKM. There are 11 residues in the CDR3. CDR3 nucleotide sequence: TGTGCCAGCAGTTTACGTTACGAGCAGTACTTC. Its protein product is CASSLRYEQYF.

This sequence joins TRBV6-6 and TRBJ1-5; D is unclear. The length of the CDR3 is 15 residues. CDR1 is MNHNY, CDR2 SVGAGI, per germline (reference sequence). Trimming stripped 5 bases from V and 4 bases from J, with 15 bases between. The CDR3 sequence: CASSLWTWGNQPQHF. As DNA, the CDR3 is TGTGCCAGCAGTCTCTGGACTTGGGGTAATCAGCCCCAGCATTTT.

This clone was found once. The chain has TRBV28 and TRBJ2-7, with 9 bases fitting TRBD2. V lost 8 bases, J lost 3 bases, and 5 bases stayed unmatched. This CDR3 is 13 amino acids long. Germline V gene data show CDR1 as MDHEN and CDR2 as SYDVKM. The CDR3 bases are TGTGCCAGCCGGGAAGCGGGGGGCTACGAGCAGTACTTC. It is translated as CASREAGGYEQYF. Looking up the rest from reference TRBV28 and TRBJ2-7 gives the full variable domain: DVKVTQSSRYLVKRTGEKVFLECVQDMDHENMFWYRQDPGLGLRLIYFSYDVKMKEKGDIPEGYSVSREKKERFSLILESASTNQTSMYLCASREAGGYEQYFGPGTRLTVT.

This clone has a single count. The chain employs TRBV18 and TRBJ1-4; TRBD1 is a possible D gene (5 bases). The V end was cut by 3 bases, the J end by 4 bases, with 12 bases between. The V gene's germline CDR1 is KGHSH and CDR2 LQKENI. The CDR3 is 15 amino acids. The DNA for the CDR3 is TGTGCCAGCTCACCGGGCGGGACGGTTAATGAAAAACTGTTTTTT. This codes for CASSPGGTVNEKLFF.